This T cell receptor beta chain came from a study of regulatory T cells in long-lasting Graves disease. Time point noted: newly diagnosed GD, antithyroid drugs for less than 3 months. PBMC-extracted RNA yielded the TCR library. Criteria from the American Thyroid Association guidelines were applied to diagnose Graves' disease. It was an endocrinology department in Xi'an, China, that provided the patients. Through Arm-PCR of CDR3 regions and iRepertoire HTBI primers, TCR beta libraries were built. TCRdb redid the calling of the multiplex PCR reads with MiXCR, one entry per CDR3 protein. Counted here are 350,000 to 400,000 distinct CDR3 sequences, 15% to 19% occurring once; the ten biggest clones make up 20% to 25%. V dropped 0 bases and J dropped 5 bases, with 21 bases sitting between them. The germline V gene has CDR1 SGHRS and CDR2 YFSETQ. The CDR3 runs 18 residues. General study findings and limits: Persistent cases of Graves' showed reduced TCR diversity relative to newly diagnosed patients. Favored gene segments in persistent disease were TRBV28, TRBJ1-2 and TRBJ2-5.

This clonotype was recorded many times. The antigen is not known. The TCR was taken from a female donor with Graves disease. Sequencing was performed on peripheral blood mononuclear cells (PBMCs), taken at new diagnosis, from a patient treated with antithyroid drugs. The gene calls are TRBV5-1 and TRBJ1-5; D is uncertain. CDR3 DNA sequence: TGCGCCAGCAGCTTGGGTCGGAACAACAAGGTCGTGCATCAGCCCCAGCATTTT. It codes for CASSLGRNNKVVHQPQHF. Looking up the rest from reference TRBV5-1 and TRBJ1-5 gives the full variable domain: KAGVTQTPRYLIKTRGQQVTLSCSPISGHRSVSWYQQTPGQGLQFLFEYFSETQRNKGNFPGRFSGRQFSNSRSEMNVSTLELGDSALYLCASSLGRNNKVVHQPQHFGDGTRLSIL.